The entry below gives a single T cell receptor (beta chain) sequence along with its context. Its antigen is not known. The sample originates from a study of OX40 agonist ivuxolimab in advanced cancers. Study-wide background: Mean age 60 years, range about 23 to 85; 82.7% male.

V lost 7 bases and J 6 bases, leaving 10 bases between the germline ends. The CDR3 consists of 12 residues. Germline V CDR1 and CDR2: SNHLY, FYNNEI. Individuals having autoimmune disease history or systemic immunosuppression were not enrolled. The table came from immunoSEQ multiplex PCR; TCRdb's copy has only in-frame clones and leaves some out. The data show more than 95,000 clones, about 87% seen once. Whole-study results and caveats: CD8+ T cells showed, on average, more clonal expansion than CD4+ cells. What antigens the expanded peripheral T cells recognized was never established.

Specimen: CD4+ or CD8+ T cells sorted from blood, collected in a trial of the OX40 agonist ivuxolimab. V is TRBV2 and J is TRBJ2-1; D gene uncertain. The receptor was derived from an adult with an advanced solid tumor such as melanoma, head and neck, liver or kidney cancer. CDR3 sequence reads: CASTLLPNEQFF. In DNA form, the CDR3 reads TGTGCCAGCACCCTTTTGCCCAATGAGCAGTTCTTC. The full variable domain, with the rest looked up from reference TRBV2 and TRBJ2-1, is EPEVTQTPSHQVTQMGQEVILRCVPISNHLYFYWYRQILGQKVEFLVSFYNNEISEKSEIFDDQFSVERPDGSNFTLKIRSTKLEDSAMYFCASTLLPNEQFFGPGTRLTVL.